Presented here are 20 T cell receptor beta chains from one specimen sequenced in a study of shared clonotypes between healthy human individuals. Produced via immunoSEQ multiplex PCR; TCRdb's table is partial and in-frame only. The sample includes 550,000 to 850,000 clones, around 67% seen only once; the top ten take over 1.5%. The sample comprised memory CD4+ T cells sorted from blood. Subset meaning: CD45RA-negative fraction. The receptors were sampled from a woman aged 25 to 39 in good health.

This clone came up once. The V gene is TRBV6-6, the J gene TRBJ1-1; D is undetermined. Per germline, CDR1 MNHNY and CDR2 SVGAGI (reference sequence). The V end lost 2 bases, the J end lost 4 bases, and 2 bases lay between the germline ends. CDR3 length equals 11 residues. CDR3 region: CASSYGTEAFF. CDR3 nucleotide sequence: TGTGCCAGCAGTTACGGCACTGAAGCTTTCTTT.

The chain has TRBV4-1 and TRBJ2-7; the D gene is possibly TRBD2 (6 bases). V lost 0 bases and J lost 6, with 9 bases in between. This CDR3 has 13 amino acids. Per germline, CDR1 MGHRA and CDR2 YSYEKL. For the CDR3, the DNA is TGCGCCAGCAGCCAAGATGGGGGAGGCGAGCAGTACTTC. It yields the protein CASSQDGGGEQYF.

V gene TRBV28 combines with J gene TRBJ2-7; 9 bases line up with TRBD1. Germline CDR1 reads MDHEN; CDR2 reads SYDVKM. The CDR3 totals 16 residues. J was trimmed by 2 bases and V by 4 bases; bases with no gene match: 9. The CDR3 DNA reads TGTGCCAGCAGTTCCCTTTTGGGACAGGGCCCCTACGAGCAGTACTTC. Its translation is CASSSLLGQGPYEQYF.

This clone was detected only a few times. This sequence joins TRBV19 and TRBJ2-7, with D hard to call. The CDR3 contains 15 residues. V dropped 4 bases and J dropped 5 bases, with 18 bases sitting between them. Germline CDR1 LNHDA, CDR2 SQIVND (reference sequence). This chain's CDR3 is CASSRSWVAKNEQYF. The CDR3 nucleotides read TGTGCCAGTAGTAGGTCCTGGGTGGCGAAGAACGAGCAGTACTTC.

This chain connects TRBV2 to TRBJ1-1; 7 nucleotides agree with TRBD1. In germline, CDR1 is SNHLY, CDR2 FYNNEI. The CDR3 sequence is 13 residues long. With 6 bases clipped from V and 2 bases from J, the junction kept 3 bases outside the gene matches. The CDR3 DNA sequence: TGTGCCAGCAGGGGACAGCCAAACACTGAAGCTTTCTTT. It encodes CASRGQPNTEAFF.

V is TRBV19 and J is TRBJ1-5, with 7 positions matching TRBD1. This CDR3 spans 14 amino acids. After removal of 7 bases from V and 2 bases from J, the junction contained 5 bases not matched to a gene. The germline gives CDR1 LNHDA, CDR2 SQIVND (reference sequence). CDR3: CASTADRGNQPQHF. CDR3 bases: TGTGCCAGTACCGCCGACAGGGGCAATCAGCCCCAGCATTTT.

This clone was seen only a few times. CDR3 coding DNA: TGTGCCAGTAGTATCCGTGATAGCGCGAGCTCCTACGAGCAGTACTTC. Its protein is CASSIRDSASSYEQYF. The chain uses TRBV19 and TRBJ2-7; tentative D call: TRBD2 (5 bases). Germline values: CDR1 LNHDA, CDR2 SQIVND (reference sequence). There are 16 residues in the CDR3. Between the trimmed V and J ends, which lost 3 bases and 0 bases, there was a span of 15 bases. The entire variable domain, with the rest obtained from reference TRBV19 and TRBJ2-7, is as follows: DGGITQSPKYLFRKEGQNVTLSCEQNLNHDAMYWYRQDPGQGLRLIYYSQIVNDFQKGDIAEGYSVSREKKESFPLTVTSAQKNPTAFYLCASSIRDSASSYEQYFGPGTRLTVT.

This clone was counted between two and nine times. This sample also contains other DNA sequences that code for the same CDR3. For the CDR3, the DNA is TGCGCCAGCAGCATAGACAGCAGCTCCTACAATGAGCAGTTCTTC. This gives the protein CASSIDSSSYNEQFF. The V call is TRBV5-1, the J call TRBJ2-1; D perhaps matches TRBD1 (5 bases). Trimming took off 4 bases at V and 0 bases at J, with 11 bases between the two ends. Germline V gene sequence: CDR1 SGHRS, CDR2 YFSETQ. The CDR3 runs 15 residues.

This clone was detected only a few times. This sample also contains other DNA sequences that code for the same CDR3. The rearrangement joins TRBV5-1 to TRBJ1-1, with 11 bases matching TRBD1. Germline-derived CDR1 and CDR2 are SGHRS and YFSETQ. The CDR3 runs 14 residues. The V segment lost 4 bases and the J segment 4 bases; nucleotides outside the gene matches: 3. CDR3 amino acids: CASSPGTGGTEAFF. DNA of the CDR3: TGCGCCAGCAGCCCTGGGACAGGGGGCACTGAAGCTTTCTTT.

This CDR3 is CASSLVRGRYEQYF. The CDR3, as DNA: TGTGCCAGCAGCTTAGTACGGGGCCGCTACGAGCAGTACTTC. The gene calls are TRBV7-2 and TRBJ2-7; either TRBD1 or TRBD2 may fit D (5 bases each). Germline-derived CDR1 and CDR2 are SGHTA and FQGNSA. The length of the CDR3 is 14 residues. The germline V and J ends were trimmed by 1 base and 3 bases, with 10 bases remaining between them.

Remarks on this clone: Other DNA sequences in the sample encode the same CDR3. The chain employs TRBV27 and TRBJ1-1; D might be TRBD1 (5 bases). V lost 8 bases to trimming and J lost 4 bases, with 14 bases between them. Germline assignment: CDR1 MNHEY and CDR2 SMNVEV (reference sequence). The length of the CDR3 is 13 residues. The CDR3 here is CASGGVRGTEAFF. The CDR3 coding sequence is TGTGCCAGCGGAGGGGTCCGAGGCACTGAAGCTTTCTTT.

This rearrangement joins TRBV18 to TRBJ2-7; TRBD1 matches at 9 bases. Per the germline V gene, CDR1 is KGHSH and CDR2 is LQKENI. J gave up 6 bases and V 3 bases, and 3 bases lay outside the gene matches. The CDR3 runs to 13 residues. The CDR3 reads CASSPDRGFEQYF. The CDR3 DNA reads as TGTGCCAGCTCACCGGACAGGGGTTTCGAGCAGTACTTC.

V is TRBV9 and J is TRBJ2-3, with 15 bases matching TRBD2. The V gene end was trimmed by 3 bases and the J gene end by 3 bases; junction bases not matched to a gene: 5. Germline lookup yields CDR1 SGDLS and CDR2 YYNGEE. The CDR3 consists of 17 residues. This CDR3 is CASSEGLAGGGTDTQYF. The CDR3 region has the DNA TGTGCCAGCAGCGAGGGACTAGCGGGAGGAGGGACAGATACGCAGTATTTT.

This sequence joins TRBV28 and TRBJ1-3; a weak D match, TRBD1 (6 bases). The V and J ends lost 3 bases and 1 base respectively, with 10 bases between them. The CDR3 runs to 15 residues. CDR1 and CDR2 from the germline V gene are MDHEN and SYDVKM. The CDR3 sequence: CASSLGALSGNTIYF. As DNA, the CDR3 is TGTGCCAGCAGTTTGGGGGCCCTATCTGGAAACACCATATATTTT. Variable domain in full (rest from reference TRBV28 and TRBJ1-3): DVKVTQSSRYLVKRTGEKVFLECVQDMDHENMFWYRQDPGLGLRLIYFSYDVKMKEKGDIPEGYSVSREKKERFSLILESASTNQTSMYLCASSLGALSGNTIYFGEGSWLTVV.

The chain recombines TRBV10-1 with TRBJ2-3; weak D call: TRBD1 (6 bases). Germline V gene sequence: CDR1 WNHNN, CDR2 SYGVQD (reference sequence). Trimming took off 3 bases at V and 5 bases at J, with 12 bases between the two ends. This CDR3 has 14 amino acids. This CDR3 is CASSDEGVVDTQYF. The CDR3 coding sequence is TGCGCCAGCAGTGACGAGGGGGTCGTAGATACGCAGTATTTT.

In this sample, this clone turned up once. CDR3 amino acids: CASSPGLATSTDTQYF. The CDR3 DNA reads TGTGCCAGCAGCCCAGGACTAGCGACTAGCACAGATACGCAGTATTTT. The rearrangement joins TRBV9 to TRBJ2-3; 9 bases are shared with TRBD2. The ends lost 4 bases at V and 0 bases at J; junction bases unmatched: 6. The CDR3 length is 16 residues. Germline V CDR1 and CDR2: SGDLS, YYNGEE.

The chain uses TRBV2 and TRBJ2-1, with a tentative D call TRBD2 (5 bases). CDR1 and CDR2 from the germline V gene are SNHLY and FYNNEI. V was cut by 4 bases and J by 10 bases, with 11 bases left in between. This CDR3 contains 12 residues. For the CDR3, the DNA is TGTGCCAGCAGTGCGGAGGTGGTCGAGCAGTTCTTC. It specifies CASSAEVVEQFF.

The CDR3 DNA reads as TGTGCCAGCAGCGGCGGTGGAGCGTCACAGTGGGACGAGCAGTACTTC. It translates to CASSGGGASQWDEQYF. V usage is TRBV28 and J usage is TRBJ2-7; no clear D. The CDR3 covers 16 residues. Germline V gene data show CDR1 as MDHEN and CDR2 as SYDVKM. V lost 6 bases to trimming and J lost 5 bases, with 23 bases between them.

This chain uses TRBV7-2 with TRBJ2-7, with unresolved D. The V gene lost 5 bases and the J gene lost 4 bases, with 6 bases spanning the gap. Germline V gene sequence: CDR1 SGHTA, CDR2 FQGNSA. This CDR3 spans 11 amino acids. The CDR3 sequence: CASSEMYEQYF. Written as DNA, the CDR3 is TGTGCCAGCAGCGAAATGTACGAGCAGTACTTC. The full variable domain, rest sourced from reference TRBV7-2 and TRBJ2-7, is GAGVSQSPSNKVTEKGKDVELRCDPISGHTALYWYRQSLGQGLEFLIYFQGNSAPDKSGLPSDRFSAERTGGSVSTLTIQRTQQEDSAVYLCASSEMYEQYFGPGTRLTVT.

DNA of the CDR3: TGTGCCAGCAGCTTATCCCGACAGCCTGGATCACCCCTCCACTTT. It is translated as CASSLSRQPGSPLHF. The chain uses TRBV7-2 and TRBJ1-6; the D gene is possibly TRBD1 (5 bases). CDR3 length equals 15 residues. V gave up 2 bases and J gave up 10 bases, with 15 bases separating them. Germline V gene lookup returns CDR1 SGHTA and CDR2 FQGNSA.